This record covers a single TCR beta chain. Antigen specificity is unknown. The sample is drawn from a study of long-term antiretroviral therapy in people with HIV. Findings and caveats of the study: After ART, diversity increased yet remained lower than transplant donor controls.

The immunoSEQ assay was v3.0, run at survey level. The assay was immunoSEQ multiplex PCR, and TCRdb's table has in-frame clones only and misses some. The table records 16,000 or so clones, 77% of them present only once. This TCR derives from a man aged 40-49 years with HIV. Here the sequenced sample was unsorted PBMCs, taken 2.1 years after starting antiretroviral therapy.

The DNA for the CDR3 is TGTGCCAGCAGCCGTTGGGTAGCTAATGAAAAACTGTTTTTT. Amino acid sequence: CASSRWVANEKLFF. This chain connects TRBV5-6 to TRBJ1-4, with unresolved D. CDR3 size: 14 residues. Trimming shortened V by 4 bases and J by 3 bases, and 10 bases separated the two germline ends. The V gene's germline CDR1 is SGHDT and CDR2 YYEEEE. The variable domain in full, completed from reference TRBV5-6 and TRBJ1-4, reads DAGVTQSPTHLIKTRGQQVTLRCSPKSGHDTVSWYQQALGQGPQFIFQYYEEEERQRGNFPDRFSGHQFPNYSSELNVNALLLGDSALYLCASSRWVANEKLFFGSGTQLSVL.